The 9 T cell receptor beta chains listed next were all sequenced from one sample in a study of blood T cell repertoires in COVID-19. Profiled with immunoSEQ multiplex PCR; TCRdb holds only in-frame clones, not every one. The data contain tens of thousands of clones, about 90% of them seen just once; the ten biggest clones take up approximately 8%. The sequenced sample was peripheral blood. The receptors originated from a man aged 50 to 59 with active COVID-19.

V and J are TRBV2 and TRBJ1-1, with TRBD1 matching 8 bases. J gave up 0 bases and V 6 bases, and 3 bases lay outside the gene matches. Germline V gene sequence: CDR1 SNHLY, CDR2 FYNNEI. This CDR3 is built from 14 residues. CDR3 sequence (DNA): TGTGCCAGCAGCCCACAGGGGGTGAACACTGAAGCTTTCTTT. It translates to CASSPQGVNTEAFF.

The CDR3 DNA follows: TGTGCCAGCAGCTCGATAAAAGGACTAGCGGGAGGTTCGGATACGCAGTATTTT. Translating it yields CASSSIKGLAGGSDTQYF. The rearrangement links TRBV11-2 to TRBJ2-3, with 14 bases fitting TRBD2. The CDR3 consists of 18 residues. Trimming removed 4 bases from V and 6 bases from J; junction bases left unmatched: 12. Germline values: CDR1 SGHAT, CDR2 FQNNGV.

V and J are TRBV30 and TRBJ1-2, with TRBD1 identical over 9 bases. CDR1 and CDR2 from the germline V gene are GTSNPN and SVGIG (reference sequence). This CDR3 is 14 amino acids long. V was clipped by 3 bases and J by 8 bases; unmatched bases: 10. The CDR3 DNA reads TGTGCCTGGAGCGAAAACAGGGGGCAAGGAGGCTACACCTTC. This encodes CAWSENRGQGGYTF.

The V gene is TRBV4-1, the J gene TRBJ2-7; 8 nucleotides match TRBD1. Germline V CDR1 and CDR2: MGHRA, YSYEKL. Trimming at V came to 2 bases and at J to 3 bases, leaving 6 bases not matched to a gene. The CDR3 consists of 15 residues. The CDR3 sequence is CASSQPGTGLYEQYF. The CDR3, as DNA: TGCGCCAGCAGCCAACCCGGGACAGGCCTCTACGAGCAGTACTTC.

The gene calls are TRBV5-4 and TRBJ1-1; D is possibly TRBD1 (5 bases). CDR3 length equals 13 residues. The germline V and J ends were trimmed by 3 bases and 10 bases, with 16 bases remaining between them. CDR1 and CDR2 (germline): SGHNT, YYREEE (reference sequence). The chain's CDR3 is CASSSYRNVGAFF. The CDR3 region has the DNA TGTGCCAGCAGCTCATACAGGAACGTCGGAGCTTTCTTT.

The rearrangement uses TRBV7-3 and TRBJ2-1; the match to TRBD2 covers 10 bases. Germline-derived CDR1 and CDR2 are SGHTA and FQGTGA. The CDR3 consists of 16 residues. J gave up 8 bases and V 5 bases, and 12 bases lay outside the gene matches. The CDR3 sequence: CASSTTASGSSHEQFF. The CDR3 coding sequence is TGTGCCAGCAGCACCACGGCTAGCGGGAGTTCGCATGAGCAGTTCTTC.

The rearrangement joins TRBV11-2 to TRBJ1-6; D unresolved. The germline V gene has CDR1 SGHAT and CDR2 FQNNGV. The CDR3 runs to 15 residues. The ends were cut back, 3 bases at V and 10 bases at J, with 16 bases in the middle. The CDR3 region is CASSFLWGGDSPLHF. The CDR3 DNA sequence: TGTGCCAGCAGCTTTTTATGGGGAGGCGACTCACCCCTCCACTTT.

The V and J genes are TRBV6-4 and TRBJ1-4; possible D gene TRBD1, 6 bases. Trimming shortened V by 8 bases and J by 0 bases, and 25 bases separated the two germline ends. CDR1 is MRHNA, CDR2 SNTAGT, per germline. CDR3 size: 19 residues. The CDR3 loop reads CASGRKRDIERATNEKLFF. The CDR3 DNA reads TGTGCCAGCGGACGAAAACGGGACATCGAACGTGCAACTAATGAAAAACTGTTTTTT.

J is TRBJ2-7 and V is TRBV11-3, with 7 bases that match TRBD1. V dropped 3 bases and J dropped 4; count of bases not matched to a gene: 0. Germline V CDR1 and CDR2: SGHNT, YENEEA. The CDR3 extends over 12 amino acids. The CDR3 region is CASSLDRYEQYF. CDR3 nucleotide sequence: TGTGCCAGCAGCTTGGACAGGTACGAGCAGTACTTC.